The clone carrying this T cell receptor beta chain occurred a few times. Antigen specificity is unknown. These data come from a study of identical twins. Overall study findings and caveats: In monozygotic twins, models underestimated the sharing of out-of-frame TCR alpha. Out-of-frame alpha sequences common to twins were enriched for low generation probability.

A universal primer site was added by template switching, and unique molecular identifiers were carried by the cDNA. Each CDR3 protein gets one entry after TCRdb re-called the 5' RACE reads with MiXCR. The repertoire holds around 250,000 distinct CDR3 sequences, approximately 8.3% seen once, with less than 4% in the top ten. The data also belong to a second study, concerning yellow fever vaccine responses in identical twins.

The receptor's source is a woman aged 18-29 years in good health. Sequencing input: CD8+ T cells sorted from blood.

The CDR3: CASSQWDTYEQYF. In nucleotides, the CDR3 is TGTGCCAGCAGCCAGTGGGACACCTACGAGCAGTACTTC. This sequence joins TRBV3-1 and TRBJ2-7, with D perhaps matching TRBD1 (6 bases). The CDR3 extends over 13 amino acids. V lost 3 bases and J lost 2, with 8 bases in between. The germline gives CDR1 LGHDT, CDR2 YNNKEL (reference sequence).